Shown below are 27 T cell receptor beta chains from a single sample sequenced in a study of T cell responses to AZD1222 COVID-19 vaccine. Data came from immunoSEQ multiplex PCR; TCRdb stores just in-frame clones and leaves some out. The repertoire holds approximately 100,000 clones, around 90% seen once, with over 15% in the top ten. The sample in question was peripheral blood, obtained on day 0 of AZD1222 vaccination. These TCRs come from an adult in good health.

The genes are TRBV29-1 and TRBJ1-2, with TRBD1 matching 8 bases. The CDR3 contains 12 residues. J lost 7 bases, V lost 6 bases, and 7 bases had no gene match. The germline V gene encodes CDR1 SQVTM and CDR2 ANQGSEA. CDR3 DNA: TGCAGCGTGAGTGGACAGGGAGGTGGCTACACCTTC. Translation gives CSVSGQGGGYTF.

The rearrangement uses TRBV19 and TRBJ2-7; D call uncertain. V was clipped by 4 bases and J by 0 bases, with 13 bases between them. The CDR3 is 15 amino acids. CDR1 and CDR2 (germline): LNHDA, SQIVND (reference sequence). The CDR3 bases are TGTGCCAGTAGTACTCTGCCGGGTAGCTCCTACGAGCAGTACTTC. Translating it yields CASSTLPGSSYEQYF.

The rearrangement links TRBV27 to TRBJ2-7, with D perhaps TRBD1 (6 bases). Trimming stripped 5 bases from V and 2 bases from J, with 13 bases between. CDR1 and CDR2 (germline): MNHEY, SMNVEV (reference sequence). CDR3 length equals 14 residues. CDR3 residues: CASSLRGFAYEQYF. The CDR3 DNA is TGTGCCAGCAGTCTTAGGGGGTTCGCCTACGAGCAGTACTTC.

The V call is TRBV30, the J call TRBJ2-2, with no clear D. The germline V gene encodes CDR1 GTSNPN and CDR2 SVGIG (reference sequence). Trimming removed 5 bases from V and 6 bases from J, with 7 bases in between. The CDR3 length is 11 residues. This CDR3 reads CAWGVSGELFF. DNA for the CDR3: TGTGCCTGGGGGGTTTCCGGGGAGCTGTTTTTT.

The rearrangement links TRBV5-1 to TRBJ1-2; D remains ambiguous. The CDR3 length is 13 residues. Germline assignment: CDR1 SGHRS and CDR2 YFSETQ. Between the trimmed V and J ends, which lost 0 bases and 6 bases, there was a span of 9 bases. The CDR3 nucleotides read TGCGCCAGCAGCTTGGAAGGACGAAATGGCTACACCTTC. Protein product: CASSLEGRNGYTF. Full variable domain (rest looked up from reference TRBV5-1 and TRBJ1-2): KAGVTQTPRYLIKTRGQQVTLSCSPISGHRSVSWYQQTPGQGLQFLFEYFSETQRNKGNFPGRFSGRQFSNSRSEMNVSTLELGDSALYLCASSLEGRNGYTFGSGTRLTVV.

The chain has TRBV2 and TRBJ1-2; no clear D gene. CDR3 length: 14 residues. The germline CDR1 and CDR2 sequences are SNHLY and FYNNEI. Between the trimmed V and J ends, which lost 2 bases and 2 bases, there was a span of 9 bases. The DNA of the CDR3 is TGTGCCAGCAGTGAAATGGCCAAGAACTATGGCTACACCTTC. Protein product: CASSEMAKNYGYTF.

The genes are TRBV5-1 and TRBJ1-1, with D perhaps matching TRBD1 (5 bases). CDR1 is SGHRS, CDR2 YFSETQ, per germline. The CDR3 length is 15 residues. Trimming took 5 bases from V and 5 from J, leaving 19 bases between them. CDR3 in DNA: TGCGCCAGCAGTCAGGGCATACTGGGGGGAACTGAAGCTTTCTTT. Amino acid sequence: CASSQGILGGTEAFF.

This sequence joins TRBV6-5 and TRBJ2-7, with TRBD2 matching over 7 bases. Losses at the gene ends were 5 bases for V and 0 bases for J; bases not matched to a gene: 7. CDR3 length: 15 residues. CDR1 and CDR2 (germline): MNHEY, SVGAGI. The CDR3 sequence is CASSMTSWSSYEQYF. The CDR3 nucleotides read TGTGCCAGCAGTATGACTAGCTGGAGCTCCTACGAGCAGTACTTC.

V usage is TRBV6-5 and J usage is TRBJ1-1; weak D call: TRBD1 (5 bases). The V end lost 5 bases, the J end lost 11 bases, and 21 bases lay between the germline ends. The CDR3 is made up of 14 amino acids. Germline assignment: CDR1 MNHEY and CDR2 SVGAGI. The CDR3 sequence is CASSPLGTQVEAFF. The CDR3 nucleotides are TGTGCCAGCAGTCCCCTGGGGACCCAGGTTGAGGCTTTCTTT.

This clone showed up just once. The chain links TRBV19 to TRBJ1-6; 7 bases are a match to TRBD1. There are 14 residues in the CDR3. Germline CDR1 is LNHDA and CDR2 is SQIVND (reference sequence). V was clipped by 6 bases and J by 7 bases; unmatched bases: 6. The CDR3 nucleotides are TGTGCCAGTAGCCTCAGGGGGACCAATTCACCCCTCCACTTT. Translated: CASSLRGTNSPLHF.

The chain combines TRBV13 with TRBJ2-5; 11 bases agree with TRBD1. V shed 4 bases, J shed 0 bases, and the junction held 4 bases outside the gene matches. In germline, CDR1 is PRHDT, CDR2 FYEKMQ (reference sequence). The CDR3 is 16 amino acids. The CDR3 nucleotides read TGTGCCAGCAGCTCGGGACAGGGGGAGTACCAAGAGACCCAGTACTTC. Translated: CASSSGQGEYQETQYF.

This chain uses TRBV10-3 with TRBJ1-1; TRBD1 matches at 9 bases. The germline V gene encodes CDR1 ENHRY and CDR2 SYGVKD. This CDR3 is 14 amino acids long. The V gene end was trimmed by 6 bases and the J gene end by 1 base; junction bases not matched to a gene: 3. The CDR3 DNA sequence: TGTGCCATCAGGAAGGGACAGGGGAACACTGAAGCTTTCTTT. It encodes CAIRKGQGNTEAFF.

V usage is TRBV3-1 (or the pseudogene TRBV3-2) and J usage is TRBJ1-2, with 10 bases lining up with TRBD1. The V and J ends lost 4 bases and 4 bases, in that order; junction bases with no gene match: 12. The CDR3 runs to 17 residues. In germline, CDR1 is LGHDT, CDR2 YNNKEL (reference sequence). The CDR3, as DNA: TGTGCCAGCAGCCCCCGGGACAGGGGAACGATGGGCTATGGCTACACCTTC. Protein sequence: CASSPRDRGTMGYGYTF.

V usage is TRBV28 and J usage is TRBJ1-3; D might be TRBD1 (5 bases). Germline assignment: CDR1 MDHEN and CDR2 SYDVKM. The CDR3 length is 13 residues. V lost 4 bases, J lost 2 bases, and 6 bases lay in between. In DNA form, the CDR3 reads TGTGCCAGCAGTTCAGGGACTGGAAACACCATATATTTT. It is translated as CASSSGTGNTIYF.

This clone was seen just once. V gene TRBV11-2 combines with J gene TRBJ2-3; unclear D gene. CDR3 length: 14 amino acids. Trimming stripped 5 bases from V and 4 bases from J, with 13 bases between. From germline, CDR1 is SGHAT and CDR2 FQNNGV. CDR3 sequence: CASSPDWTADTQYF. CDR3 coding DNA: TGTGCCAGCAGCCCCGACTGGACGGCAGATACGCAGTATTTT.

This clone showed up just a few times. V is TRBV9 and J is TRBJ1-3; no definite D call. The germline V gene encodes CDR1 SGDLS and CDR2 YYNGEE. The CDR3 runs to 17 residues. The V and J ends lost 4 bases and 3 bases respectively, with 20 bases between them. DNA of the CDR3: TGTGCCAGCAGCTCAAGGGCCGGGAGGTACGGTGGAAACACCATATATTTT. Amino acids: CASSSRAGRYGGNTIYF. Complete variable domain (other parts from reference TRBV9 and TRBJ1-3): DSGVTQTPKHLITATGQRVTLRCSPRSGDLSVYWYQQSLDQGLQFLIQYYNGEERAKGNILERFSAQQFPDLHSELNLSSLELGDSALYFCASSSRAGRYGGNTIYFGEGSWLTVV.

The V call is TRBV28, the J call TRBJ1-6; no clear D gene. V gave up 11 bases and J gave up 10 bases, with 18 bases separating them. The length of the CDR3 is 13 residues. The germline V gene has CDR1 MDHEN and CDR2 SYDVKM. CDR3 region: CAAETRKGSPLHF. CDR3 bases: TGTGCCGCCGAGACAAGGAAAGGATCACCCCTCCACTTT. The whole variable domain, filled in from reference TRBV28 and TRBJ1-6, reads DVKVTQSSRYLVKRTGEKVFLECVQDMDHENMFWYRQDPGLGLRLIYFSYDVKMKEKGDIPEGYSVSREKKERFSLILESASTNQTSMYLCAAETRKGSPLHFGNGTRLTVT.

V is TRBV5-5 and J is TRBJ2-2, with TRBD2 identical over 10 bases. From germline, CDR1 is SGHKS and CDR2 YYEKEE (reference sequence). This CDR3 region has 15 residues. With V trimmed by 4 bases and J by 4 bases, 4 bases remained unmatched. The DNA of the CDR3 is TGTGCCAGCAGCCTTCTAGCGGGGGTCACCGGGGAGCTGTTTTTT. Protein sequence: CASSLLAGVTGELFF.

This clone appeared a few times. This sequence joins TRBV5-4 and TRBJ2-1; no clear D gene. The ends were cut back, 1 base at V and 6 bases at J, with 8 bases in the middle. CDR1 and CDR2 from the germline V gene are SGHNT and YYREEE (reference sequence). This CDR3 comprises 13 residues. The CDR3 bases are TGTGCCAGCAGCTTGCTTAGTCGCAATGAGCAGTTCTTC. The encoded protein is CASSLLSRNEQFF.

The chain recombines TRBV6-5 with TRBJ1-5, with D unresolved. The CDR3 contains 15 residues. CDR1 is MNHEY and CDR2 is SVGAGI in the germline V gene. Between the trimmed V and J ends, which lost 6 bases and 2 bases, there was a span of 14 bases. CDR3 loop: CASRVPGMGNQPQHF. DNA of the CDR3: TGTGCCAGCAGGGTACCAGGTATGGGCAATCAGCCCCAGCATTTT.

This sequence joins TRBV7-6 and TRBJ2-3, with a tentative D call TRBD2 (6 bases). The V end was cut by 2 bases, the J end by 1 base, with 13 bases between. CDR3 length: 16 amino acids. From germline, CDR1 is SGHVS and CDR2 FNYEAQ. The CDR3 loop is CASSLYSGGGTDTQYF. CDR3 DNA sequence: TGTGCCAGCAGCTTATACAGTGGCGGGGGCACAGATACGCAGTATTTT. Full variable domain (missing parts from reference TRBV7-6 and TRBJ2-3): GAGVSQSPRYKVTKRGQDVALRCDPISGHVSLYWYRQALGQGPEFLTYFNYEAQQDKSGLPNDRFSAERPEGSISTLTIQRTEQRDSAMYRCASSLYSGGGTDTQYFGPGTRLTVL.

The J gene is TRBJ1-5, the V gene TRBV6-1; TRBD1 matches at 7 bases. Germline trimming cut 2 bases from V and 5 bases from J; bases unmatched to any gene: 9. This CDR3 spans 16 amino acids. CDR1 and CDR2 (germline): MNHNS, SASEGT. The CDR3 DNA sequence: TGTGCCAGCAGTGAATCCTCGAGGCAGGGGGATCAGCCCCAGCATTTT. Its protein product is CASSESSRQGDQPQHF.

V and J are TRBV29-1 and TRBJ2-1; D possibly corresponds to TRBD2 (5 bases). The V gene lost 6 bases and the J gene lost 9 bases, with 21 bases spanning the gap. This CDR3 contains 14 residues. Germline values: CDR1 SQVTM, CDR2 ANQGSEA. The CDR3 region is CSVRREPRLGEQFF. CDR3 DNA sequence: TGCAGCGTCCGCCGGGAACCCCGGCTCGGTGAGCAGTTCTTC.

The chain couples TRBV3-1 (or the pseudogene TRBV3-2) to TRBJ2-3; 7 bases fit TRBD2. Germline V gene sequence: CDR1 LGHDT, CDR2 YNNKEL (reference sequence). The CDR3 spans 15 residues. V shed 2 bases, J shed 4 bases, and the junction held 6 bases outside the gene matches. The CDR3 sequence is CASSQSLAVADTQYF. The DNA of the CDR3 is TGTGCCAGCAGCCAATCCCTAGCGGTAGCAGATACGCAGTATTTT.

The chain links TRBV10-3 to TRBJ2-7; TRBD1 matches 9 bases. This CDR3 has 14 residues. The germline gives CDR1 ENHRY, CDR2 SYGVKD. J gave up 0 bases and V 5 bases, and 2 bases lay outside the gene matches. The CDR3 reads CAISSTGGSYEQYF. CDR3 in DNA: TGTGCCATCAGTTCGACAGGGGGCTCCTACGAGCAGTACTTC.

CDR3 protein: CASSYVVGGKNIQYF. CDR3 nucleotides: TGTGCCAGCAGTTACGTAGTCGGGGGAAAGAACATTCAGTACTTC. The V call is TRBV6-6, the J call TRBJ2-4; weak D call: TRBD2 (6 bases). The V end lost 2 bases, the J end lost 7 bases, and 15 bases lay between the germline ends. The CDR3 contains 15 residues. Germline-derived CDR1 and CDR2 are MNHNY and SVGAGI (reference sequence).

The gene calls are TRBV7-9 and TRBJ2-1; maybe TRBD2 (5 bases). V lost 0 bases, J lost 3 bases, and 12 bases lay in between. This CDR3 is built from 16 residues. CDR1 and CDR2 (germline): SEHNR, FQNEAQ (reference sequence). The CDR3 DNA reads as TGTGCCAGCAGCTTAGCGGCCCTAAGCGGCTACAATGAGCAGTTCTTC. It yields the protein CASSLAALSGYNEQFF.